This T cell receptor (beta chain) originates from a study of blood T cell repertoires in COVID-19. Overall study: COVID-19 samples collected from the United States, Italy and Spain covered acute and convalescent phases. Sources were T cells, B-cell-depleted T cells, or PBMCs; the material itself was cDNA or gDNA.

Per the germline V gene, CDR1 is SGHDN and CDR2 is FVKESK. Trimming removed 1 base from V and 7 bases from J; junction bases left unmatched: 7. The CDR3 contains 15 residues. In the original processing: Amplification of reference gene primers provided the estimated nucleated cell counts. The data were produced by immunoSEQ multiplex PCR, yet TCRdb's version contains in-frame clones alone and is incomplete. V and J calls and clone size are given by that table; D and trimming were obtained from the DNA. In the table there are about 33,000 clones, 90% of which are singletons. This chain joins TRBV14 and TRBJ2-1, with TRBD2 matching over 7 bases. Material for sequencing was peripheral blood. The clonotype comes from a human donor in a cohort sampled during active COVID-19. CDR3 loop: CASSQGGSLANEQFF. CDR3 bases: TGTGCCAGCAGCCAAGGCGGGAGTCTTGCTAATGAGCAGTTCTTC.